These 3 T cell receptor beta chains came from one sample sequenced in a study of cytomegalovirus exposure and HLA in healthy donors. The PCR made use of 60 Vbeta and 13 Jbeta primers. Method: immunoSEQ multiplex PCR; TCRdb's copy keeps in-frame clones and lacks some. Of about 160,000 clones in the sample, about four fifths are singletons; the top ten hold 8.5%. The sample comprised PBMCs. The receptor set was obtained from a male donor in good health and CMV-seropositive.

V gene TRBV27 combines with J gene TRBJ2-2, with TRBD2 identical over 10 bases. The J segment lost 7 bases and the V segment lost 8 bases, leaving 10 bases of the junction unmatched. Germline CDR1 and CDR2: MNHEY and SMNVEV (reference sequence). The length of the CDR3 is 15 residues. The CDR3 DNA reads TGTGCCAGCTACGCTAGCGGGGGTAGTGGCGGGGAGCTGTTTTTT. It codes for CASYASGGSGGELFF.

This clone appeared a single time. In DNA form, the CDR3 reads TGCGCCAGCAGCCTCCAATCGGACTCGGCAGGAAACACCATATATTTT. Its protein product is CASSLQSDSAGNTIYF. The chain is built from TRBV4-3 and TRBJ1-3; D gene unclear. The V gene's germline CDR1 is LGHNA and CDR2 YSLEER. V lost 4 bases and J 4 bases, leaving 17 bases between the germline ends. The CDR3 contains 16 residues.

The V gene is TRBV5-1, the J gene TRBJ2-2, with 14 positions matching TRBD2. The CDR3 sequence is 17 residues long. V trimming: 4 bases; J trimming: 5 bases; junction bases outside the gene matches: 7. Germline V gene data show CDR1 as SGHRS and CDR2 as YFSETQ. DNA of the CDR3: TGCGCCAGCAGCGAGGGACTAGCGGGAGTAGGAACCGGGGAGCTGTTTTTT. Amino acid sequence: CASSEGLAGVGTGELFF.